Presented here are 31 T cell receptor beta chains from one specimen sequenced in a study of cytomegalovirus exposure and HLA in healthy donors. The PCR employed 60 Vbeta primers together with 13 Jbeta primers. Method: immunoSEQ multiplex PCR; TCRdb's copy keeps in-frame clones and lacks some. The sample includes about 150,000 clones, approximately 80% of them seen just once. The sequenced sample consisted of PBMCs. These receptors were obtained from a woman aged 40 to 55 in good health and CMV-seronegative.

The rearrangement joins TRBV5-1 to TRBJ1-4; 7 bases are shared with TRBD1. The CDR3 extends over 16 amino acids. V trimming: 0 bases; J trimming: 4 bases; junction bases outside the gene matches: 6. The germline V gene encodes CDR1 SGHRS and CDR2 YFSETQ. CDR3 coding DNA: TGCGCCAGCAGCTTGGATACAGGGGCCCGTAATGAAAAACTGTTTTTT. It codes for CASSLDTGARNEKLFF.

This clone was observed a single time. This chain uses TRBV25-1 with TRBJ2-2; TRBD2 might be the D (6 bases). The CDR3 extends over 17 amino acids. In germline, CDR1 is MGHDK, CDR2 SYGVNS. V dropped 1 base and J dropped 2 bases, with 14 bases sitting between them. CDR3 sequence reads: CASSELGDLGNTGELFF. The CDR3 nucleotides read TGTGCCAGCAGTGAATTGGGGGACTTGGGCAACACCGGGGAGCTGTTTTTT. The full variable domain, with the rest looked up from reference TRBV25-1 and TRBJ2-2, is EADIYQTPRYLVIGTGKKITLECSQTMGHDKMYWYQQDPGMELHLIHYSYGVNSTEKGDLSSESTVSRIRTEHFPLTLESARPSHTSQYLCASSELGDLGNTGELFFGEGSRLTVL.

This CDR3 is CASMRKTENSNQPQHF. DNA for the CDR3: TGTGCCAGTATGAGAAAGACAGAAAATAGCAATCAGCCCCAGCATTTT. The V call is TRBV19, the J call TRBJ1-5, with a possible D match to TRBD1 (5 bases). Germline values: CDR1 LNHDA, CDR2 SQIVND (reference sequence). Trimming took 7 bases from V and 0 from J, leaving 16 bases between them. The CDR3 has 16 residues.

CDR3 protein: CASSLSGPLHF. Here the CDR3 DNA reads TGTGCCAGCAGCTTGAGCGGTCCCCTCCACTTT. The V gene is TRBV5-6, the J gene TRBJ1-6; no clear D. The CDR3 runs 11 residues. Trimming removed 1 base at V and 13 bases at J, with 6 bases between. Germline V gives CDR1 SGHDT, CDR2 YYEEEE.

V gene TRBV6-5 combines with J gene TRBJ2-7; 7 positions agree with TRBD1. The CDR3 totals 11 residues. The V gene's germline CDR1 is MNHEY and CDR2 SVGAGI. V lost 6 bases, J lost 6 bases, and 2 bases stayed unmatched. The CDR3: CASSDRAEQYF. CDR3 DNA sequence: TGTGCCAGCAGCGACAGGGCCGAGCAGTACTTC.

The V gene is TRBV4-2, the J gene TRBJ2-5; 14 bases align to TRBD2. The CDR3 covers 16 residues. Germline CDR1 reads LGHNA; CDR2 reads YNFKEQ. With V trimmed by 4 bases and J by 1 base, 2 bases remained unmatched. CDR3 sequence reads: CASSPGTSGGQETQYF. The CDR3 nucleotides are TGTGCCAGCAGCCCCGGGACTAGCGGGGGCCAAGAGACCCAGTACTTC.

The count of this clone is one. The V and J genes are TRBV29-1 and TRBJ1-2, with D possibly being TRBD1 (5 bases). This CDR3 has 17 amino acids. From germline, CDR1 is SQVTM and CDR2 ANQGSEA. Trimming removed 0 bases from V and 1 base from J, with 18 bases in between. The CDR3 protein is CSVEEGQGILFNYGYTF. CDR3 DNA: TGCAGCGTTGAAGAGGGCCAGGGCATCCTTTTTAACTATGGCTACACCTTC.

The CDR3 spells CASSSTYGTDGNTIYF. The DNA of the CDR3 is TGTGCCAGCAGCTCGACTTACGGGACAGACGGAAACACCATATATTTT. This sequence joins TRBV7-6 and TRBJ1-3; 7 nucleotides line up with TRBD1. The CDR3 has 16 residues. The V gene's germline CDR1 is SGHVS and CDR2 FNYEAQ. Unmatched junction bases numbered 10, after V lost 4 bases and J lost 4 bases.

This chain joins TRBV5-4 and TRBJ2-3, with D possibly being TRBD1 (6 bases). The CDR3 spans 15 residues. Germline V gene lookup returns CDR1 SGHNT and CDR2 YYREEE (reference sequence). V gave up 3 bases and J gave up 2 bases, with 13 bases separating them. The chain's CDR3 is CASSWGHDYTDTQYF. CDR3 DNA sequence: TGTGCCAGCAGCTGGGGACACGATTACACAGATACGCAGTATTTT.

This clone was detected once. The genes are TRBV27 and TRBJ1-6; TRBD1 agrees at 9 bases. V trimming: 6 bases; J trimming: 10 bases; junction bases outside the gene matches: 13. The CDR3 is 16 residues long. In germline, CDR1 is MNHEY, CDR2 SMNVEV (reference sequence). Here the CDR3 reads CASRGGQGRTNSPLHF. DNA for the CDR3: TGTGCCAGCAGGGGGGGACAGGGTAGGACGAACTCACCCCTCCACTTT.

To note about this clone: Other DNA sequences within the sample encode an identical CDR3. The chain links TRBV5-5 to TRBJ1-1; no firm D call. Germline V lookup: CDR1 SGHKS, CDR2 YYEKEE (reference sequence). The CDR3 covers 13 residues. The V gene lost 1 base and the J gene lost 4 bases, with 8 bases spanning the gap. For the CDR3, the DNA is TGTGCCAGCAGCTTGTTAACTTCCACTGAAGCTTTCTTT. As protein: CASSLLTSTEAFF.

This clone occurred a few times. This chain joins TRBV11-2 and TRBJ1-1, with 9 bases matching TRBD1. Germline V lookup: CDR1 SGHAT, CDR2 FQNNGV. This CDR3 spans 16 amino acids. V was pared by 5 bases and J by 3 bases, with 10 bases of the junction left unmatched. The CDR3 loop reads CASSVTPGTGYTEAFF. The CDR3 DNA follows: TGTGCCAGCAGCGTCACCCCCGGGACAGGGTACACTGAAGCTTTCTTT. Filled out from reference TRBV11-2 and TRBJ1-1, the complete variable domain reads EAGVAQSPRYKIIEKRQSVAFWCNPISGHATLYWYQQILGQGPKLLIQFQNNGVVDDSQLPKDRFSAERLKGVDSTLKIQPAKLEDSAVYLCASSVTPGTGYTEAFFGQGTRLTVV.

The chain joins TRBV19 to TRBJ1-1; TRBD1 matches at 11 bases. This CDR3 region has 14 residues. V dropped 4 bases and J dropped 6; count of bases not matched to a gene: 4. Germline CDR1 is LNHDA and CDR2 is SQIVND (reference sequence). In DNA form, the CDR3 reads TGTGCCAGTAGTAAAGGACAGGGGGCCCCTGAAGCTTTCTTT. Protein sequence: CASSKGQGAPEAFF.

This chain uses TRBV5-4 with TRBJ1-1, with a weak D call TRBD1 (5 bases). Germline V gives CDR1 SGHNT, CDR2 YYREEE (reference sequence). The V gene lost 6 bases and the J gene lost 3 bases, with 21 bases spanning the gap. The CDR3 extends over 16 amino acids. The DNA for the CDR3 is TGTGCCAGCATTTCGGCGGGGGGGACGAGGGACACTGAAGCTTTCTTT. Its protein product is CASISAGGTRDTEAFF.

This clone appeared a single time. The chain couples TRBV10-1 to TRBJ1-1, with 10 bases lining up with TRBD1. From germline, CDR1 is WNHNN and CDR2 SYGVQD (reference sequence). This CDR3 comprises 13 residues. V dropped 7 bases and J dropped 7; count of bases not matched to a gene: 6. CDR3 nucleotide sequence: TGCGCCAGCACGGGACAGGGGTTGGGTGAAGCTTTCTTT. It yields the protein CASTGQGLGEAFF.

The chain uses TRBV7-8 and TRBJ1-2; TRBD1 matches at 7 bases. The CDR3 spans 15 residues. Looked up from germline, CDR1 is SGHVS and CDR2 is FQNEAQ. The ends lost 2 bases at V and 2 bases at J; junction bases unmatched: 5. The CDR3 spells CASSLTGALNYGYTF. The CDR3, as DNA: TGTGCCAGCAGCTTAACAGGGGCTCTGAACTATGGCTACACCTTC.

This chain connects TRBV29-1 to TRBJ1-2, with TRBD1 matching over 10 bases. CDR1 SQVTM and CDR2 ANQGSEA come from the germline V gene. V dropped 6 bases and J dropped 7; count of bases not matched to a gene: 17. The CDR3 length is 16 residues. This chain's CDR3 is CSVLTRYDRGLGGYTF. CDR3 DNA sequence: TGCAGCGTCCTAACCCGATACGACAGGGGGCTAGGTGGCTACACCTTC.

This clone was seen a handful of times. The chain uses TRBV6-6 and TRBJ2-1; 10 bases match TRBD1. The CDR3 covers 14 residues. Germline V gives CDR1 MNHNY, CDR2 SVGAGI (reference sequence). The V and J ends lost 7 bases and 14 bases, in that order; junction bases with no gene match: 14. The CDR3: CASTMDRGSAIEFF. The CDR3 DNA reads as TGTGCCAGCACTATGGACAGGGGGTCTGCCATTGAGTTCTTC.

The rearrangement uses TRBV2 and TRBJ2-3, with D perhaps TRBD2 (7 bases). Trimming stripped 6 bases from V and 5 bases from J, with 15 bases between. Per germline, CDR1 SNHLY and CDR2 FYNNEI. The CDR3 is made up of 14 amino acids. The CDR3 bases are TGTGCCAGCAGCGAGGGGGGGAGGGGAGATACGCAGTATTTT. As protein: CASSEGGRGDTQYF.

This clone is medium-sized. This rearrangement joins TRBV7-2 to TRBJ1-5; D is unresolved. V dropped 1 base and J dropped 4 bases, with 5 bases sitting between them. In germline, CDR1 is SGHTA, CDR2 FQGNSA. The CDR3 totals 13 residues. CDR3: CASSLVNNQPQHF. CDR3 sequence (DNA): TGTGCCAGCAGCTTAGTCAATAATCAGCCCCAGCATTTT.

This clone was detected a few times. The genes are TRBV29-1 and TRBJ1-2; TRBD1 aligns across 10 bases. Germline values: CDR1 SQVTM, CDR2 ANQGSEA. The CDR3 has 15 amino acids. V shed 6 bases and J 6 bases; nucleotides not matched to a gene: 13. The CDR3 DNA sequence: TGCAGCGTGCGAAGACAGACAGGGGGCTTCGATGGCTACACCTTC. Translating gives CSVRRQTGGFDGYTF. The complete variable domain, with remaining parts taken from reference TRBV29-1 and TRBJ1-2, reads SAVISQKPSRDICQRGTSLTIQCQVDSQVTMMFWYRQQPGQSLTLIATANQGSEATYESGFVIDKFPISRPNLTFSTLTVSNMSPEDSSIYLCSVRRQTGGFDGYTFGSGTRLTVV.

This chain joins TRBV5-1 and TRBJ2-1, with D maybe TRBD2 (6 bases). V was trimmed by 5 bases and J by 5 bases, leaving 26 bases between them. The CDR3 covers 18 residues. Germline CDR1 reads SGHRS; CDR2 reads YFSETQ. The CDR3 region is CASSLSALASIPNNEQFF. The CDR3 nucleotides are TGCGCCAGCAGTCTATCGGCCCTAGCGTCGATCCCAAACAATGAGCAGTTCTTC.

The genes are TRBV6-5 and TRBJ2-7; 7 nucleotides agree with TRBD1. CDR1 and CDR2 (germline): MNHEY, SVGAGI. This CDR3 has 13 residues. V shed 6 bases and J 4 bases; nucleotides not matched to a gene: 6. CDR3 residues: CASSPGQTYEQYF. The CDR3 DNA reads as TGTGCCAGCAGCCCGGGACAGACTTACGAGCAGTACTTC.

The chain employs TRBV9 and TRBJ2-5; perhaps TRBD2 as D (5 bases). V lost 1 base and J 6 bases, leaving 16 bases between the germline ends. The CDR3 runs to 15 residues. CDR1 is SGDLS and CDR2 is YYNGEE in the germline V gene. Written as DNA, the CDR3 is TGTGCCAGCAGCGTACAGACGGGGATGGCTCAGACCCAGTACTTC. This sequence encodes CASSVQTGMAQTQYF.

The gene calls are TRBV19 and TRBJ2-3, with TRBD1 matching over 7 bases. The CDR3 is made up of 15 amino acids. The germline V gene has CDR1 LNHDA and CDR2 SQIVND (reference sequence). The junction had 2 bases not matched to a gene; V was cut back by 0 bases and J by 2 bases. The CDR3 DNA reads TGTGCCAGTAGTATAGAGAGGGGGCTCACAGATACGCAGTATTTT. Its translation is CASSIERGLTDTQYF.

The gene calls are TRBV10-2 and TRBJ1-1, with 8 positions matching TRBD1. V gave up 9 bases and J gave up 6 bases; unmatched junction bases: 9. This CDR3 region has 13 residues. Germline V gives CDR1 WSHSY, CDR2 SAAADI. CDR3 nucleotides: TGCGCCAGTCGCTCAGGGGGCTCCGCTGAAGCTTTCTTT. As protein: CASRSGGSAEAFF.

The rearrangement joins TRBV6-4 to TRBJ1-2, with TRBD1 matching over 9 bases. CDR1 MRHNA and CDR2 SNTAGT come from the germline V gene. J gave up 4 bases and V 6 bases, and 6 bases lay outside the gene matches. The CDR3 totals 14 residues. DNA of the CDR3: TGTGCCAGCAGCTCCGGGACAGGGATCTATGGCTACACCTTC. Its translation is CASSSGTGIYGYTF.

This clone was seen a handful of times. This chain connects TRBV7-9 to TRBJ2-1; 11 bases match TRBD2. Germline trimming cut 6 bases from V and 8 bases from J; bases unmatched to any gene: 6. This CDR3 region has 14 residues. The germline V gene has CDR1 SEHNR and CDR2 FQNEAQ (reference sequence). The DNA for the CDR3 is TGTGCCAGCAGGGAACCGGGACTAGCGGATGAGCAGTTCTTC. This gives the protein CASREPGLADEQFF.

The chain links TRBV5-4 to TRBJ1-2; 7 bases map to TRBD1. The CDR3 sequence is 15 residues long. Germline loops: CDR1 SGHNT, CDR2 YYREEE (reference sequence). With V trimmed by 4 bases and J by 7 bases, 13 bases remained unmatched. The CDR3 DNA follows: TGTGCCAGCAGCCCGGACAGGCGGGTTCTGGGTGGCTACACCTTC. It is translated as CASSPDRRVLGGYTF.

This clone was seen more than once but under ten times. The chain joins TRBV6-6 to TRBJ2-4, with D unclear. Germline values: CDR1 MNHNY, CDR2 SVGAGI (reference sequence). V was shortened by 5 bases and J by 5 bases, with 4 bases between the two germline ends. The CDR3 loop spans 11 amino acids. This CDR3 is CASSEQNIQYF. For the CDR3, the DNA is TGTGCCAGCAGTGAGCAAAACATTCAGTACTTC.

V is TRBV6-1 and J is TRBJ1-3; no clear D. The CDR3 has 15 amino acids. Germline V gene sequence: CDR1 MNHNS, CDR2 SASEGT. The V gene lost 11 bases and the J gene lost 0 bases, with 17 bases spanning the gap. The CDR3 DNA follows: TGTGCCGGCCGGAGGGCAGCTTCCTCTGGAAACACCATATATTTT. Its protein product is CAGRRAASSGNTIYF.